This note documents a single TCR beta chain sequence. The antigen remains undetermined. Assay used: immunoSEQ multiplex PCR; TCRdb lists only in-frame clones, some missing. This sample has tens of thousands of clones, with roughly 77% found just once. This sample was included in a study of neoadjuvant anti-PD-1 for oral cavity cancer. The study, taken as a whole, reports: Non-responders to neoadjuvant nivolumab had significantly more clonal PBMC T cells than responders.

The time point: after neoadjuvant nivolumab, at surgical resection. Patients had newly diagnosed, untreated stage II-IVA oral cavity squamous cell carcinoma. The sample was PBMCs, taken after nivolumab (anti-PD-1) treatment. This TCR derives from a person aged 35-79 years with oral cavity squamous cell carcinoma.

CDR3: CASSYGGETQYF. DNA of the CDR3: TGTGCCAGCAGCTATGGCGGGGAGACCCAGTACTTC. This chain connects TRBV7-9 to TRBJ2-5; TRBD2 might be the D (5 bases). The CDR3 runs to 12 residues. Trimming cost V 4 bases and J 5 bases, with 8 bases left between them. Germline CDR1 and CDR2: SEHNR and FQNEAQ (reference sequence). Using reference TRBV7-9 and TRBJ2-5 for the parts outside the CDR3, the full variable domain is DTGVSQNPRHKITKRGQNVTFRCDPISEHNRLYWYRQTLGQGPEFLTYFQNEAQLEKSRLLSDRFSAERPKGSFSTLEIQRTEQGDSAMYLCASSYGGETQYFGPGTRLLVL.